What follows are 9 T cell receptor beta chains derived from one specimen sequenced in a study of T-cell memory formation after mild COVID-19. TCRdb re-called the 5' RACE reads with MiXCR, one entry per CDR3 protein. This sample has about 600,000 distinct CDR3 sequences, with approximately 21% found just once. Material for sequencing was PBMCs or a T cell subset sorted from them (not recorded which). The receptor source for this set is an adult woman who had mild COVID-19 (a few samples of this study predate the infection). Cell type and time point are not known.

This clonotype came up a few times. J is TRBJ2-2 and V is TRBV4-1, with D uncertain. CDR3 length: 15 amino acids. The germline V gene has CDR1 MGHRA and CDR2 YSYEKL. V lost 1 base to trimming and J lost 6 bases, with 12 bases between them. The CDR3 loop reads CASSQVRKGSGELFF. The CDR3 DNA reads TGCGCCAGCAGCCAAGTAAGGAAGGGATCCGGGGAGCTGTTTTTT.

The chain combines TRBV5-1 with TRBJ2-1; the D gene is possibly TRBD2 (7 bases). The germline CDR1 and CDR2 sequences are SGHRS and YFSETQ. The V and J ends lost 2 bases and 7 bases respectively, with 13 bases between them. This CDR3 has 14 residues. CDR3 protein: CASSFYGGRNEQFF. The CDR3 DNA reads TGCGCCAGCAGCTTTTACGGGGGGCGTAATGAGCAGTTCTTC.

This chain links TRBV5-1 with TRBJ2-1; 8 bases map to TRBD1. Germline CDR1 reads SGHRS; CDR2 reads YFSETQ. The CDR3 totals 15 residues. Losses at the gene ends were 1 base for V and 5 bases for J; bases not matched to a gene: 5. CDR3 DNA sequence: TGCGCCAGCAGCTTGTGGCAGGGGGCCAACAATGAGCAGTTCTTC. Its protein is CASSLWQGANNEQFF.

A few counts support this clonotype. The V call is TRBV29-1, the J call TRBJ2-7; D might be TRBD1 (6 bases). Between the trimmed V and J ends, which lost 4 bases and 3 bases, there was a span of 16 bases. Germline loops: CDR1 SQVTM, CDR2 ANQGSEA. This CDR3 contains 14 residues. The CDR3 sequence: CSVAYRVPGYEQYF. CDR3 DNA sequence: TGCAGCGTTGCCTACAGGGTACCTGGCTACGAGCAGTACTTC.

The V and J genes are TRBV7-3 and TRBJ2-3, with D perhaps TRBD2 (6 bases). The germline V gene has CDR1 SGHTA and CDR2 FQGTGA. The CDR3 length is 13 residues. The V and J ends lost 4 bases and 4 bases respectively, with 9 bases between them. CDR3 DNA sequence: TGTGCCAGCAGCTCCGGACTACCAGATACGCAGTATTTT. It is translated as CASSSGLPDTQYF.

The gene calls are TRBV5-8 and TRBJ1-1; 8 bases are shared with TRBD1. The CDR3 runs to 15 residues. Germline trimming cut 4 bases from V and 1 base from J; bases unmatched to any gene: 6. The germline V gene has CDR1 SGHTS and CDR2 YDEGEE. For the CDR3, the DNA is TGTGCCAGCAGCGGCGGACAGGGACCGAACACTGAAGCTTTCTTT. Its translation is CASSGGQGPNTEAFF.

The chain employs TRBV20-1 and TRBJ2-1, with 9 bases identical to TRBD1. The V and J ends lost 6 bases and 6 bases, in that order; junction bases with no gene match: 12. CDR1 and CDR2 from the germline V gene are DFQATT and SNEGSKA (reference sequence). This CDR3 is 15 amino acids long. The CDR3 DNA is TGCAGTGCAAGTTTTATGGGACAGGGTGGCAATGAGCAGTTCTTC. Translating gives CSASFMGQGGNEQFF.

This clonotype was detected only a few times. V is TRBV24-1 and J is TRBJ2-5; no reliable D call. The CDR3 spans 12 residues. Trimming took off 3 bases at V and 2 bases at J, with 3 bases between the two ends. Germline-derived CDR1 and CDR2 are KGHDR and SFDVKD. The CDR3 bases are TGTGCCACCAGTGATCTTCAAGAGACCCAGTACTTC. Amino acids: CATSDLQETQYF.

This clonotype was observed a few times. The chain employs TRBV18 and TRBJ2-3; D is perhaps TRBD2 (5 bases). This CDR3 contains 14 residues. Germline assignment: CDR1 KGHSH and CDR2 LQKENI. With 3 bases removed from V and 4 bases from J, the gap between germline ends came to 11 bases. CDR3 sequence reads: CASSPRVSADTQYF. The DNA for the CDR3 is TGTGCCAGCTCACCGAGGGTTAGCGCAGATACGCAGTATTTT.